A selection of T cell receptor beta chains follows, all from one sample in a study of vaccination and CD4 T cells after COVID-19. The antigens for these receptors are not known. TCRdb called the PCR reads again in MiXCR, with one record for every CDR3 protein. Altogether roughly 11,000 distinct CDR3 sequences are present, 59% being singletons, with the ten largest covering around 13%. Specimen: CD4+ T cells from blood, cultured in vitro. The receptors come from a human donor who had recovered from COVID-19. CDR3s include the opening cysteine and the closing phenylalanine or tryptophan. The D gene is left open where the match is weak. Clone size is shown for a subset of rows, as once, few, many or a class of expanded clone.

CDR3aa: CSARDPEPGLFTF; CDR3nt: TGCAGTGCTAGAGATCCTGAGCCAGGTCTCTTCACCTTC; d_gene: .; abundance: .; v_gene: TRBV20-1; j_gene: TRBJ1-2
CDR3aa: CASPRLVPGELFF; CDR3nt: TGTGCCAGCCCAAGGCTGGTACCCGGGGAGCTGTTTTTT; d_gene: .; abundance: .; v_gene: TRBV21-1; j_gene: TRBJ2-2
CDR3aa: CATGRQYNEQFF; CDR3nt: TGCGCCACCGGGCGCCAATACAATGAGCAGTTCTTC; d_gene: .; abundance: .; v_gene: TRBV5-1; j_gene: TRBJ2-1
CDR3aa: CASSFDIAGKTQYF; CDR3nt: TGTGCCAGTAGTTTCGATATAGCGGGAAAGACCCAGTACTTC; d_gene: TRBD2; abundance: .; v_gene: TRBV19; j_gene: TRBJ2-5
CDR3aa: CASSTRQGHQETQYF; CDR3nt: TGTGCCAGTAGTACCCGACAGGGGCACCAAGAGACCCAGTACTTC; d_gene: TRBD1; abundance: once; v_gene: TRBV19; j_gene: TRBJ2-5
CDR3aa: CSASLAGETNYGYTF; CDR3nt: TGCAGTGCTAGCCTAGCGGGGGAGACTAACTATGGCTACACCTTC; d_gene: .; abundance: .; v_gene: TRBV20-1; j_gene: TRBJ1-2
CDR3aa: CASQGGGSGSGEQYF; CDR3nt: TGTGCCAGCCAAGGGGGGGGTAGCGGGAGCGGCGAGCAGTACTTC; d_gene: TRBD2; abundance: few; v_gene: TRBV28; j_gene: TRBJ2-7
CDR3aa: CASSFLLPARLRDYNTGELFF; CDR3nt: TGTGCCAGCAGTTTCCTCCTCCCCGCTAGACTCCGGGACTACAACACCGGGGAGCTGTTTTTT; d_gene: TRBD2; abundance: .; v_gene: TRBV28; j_gene: TRBJ2-2
CDR3aa: CASSYRVSETQYF; CDR3nt: TGTGCCAGCAGTTACAGGGTCTCGGAGACCCAGTACTTC; d_gene: .; abundance: .; v_gene: TRBV6-5; j_gene: TRBJ2-5
CDR3aa: CASREPGQLGETQYF; CDR3nt: TGTGCCAGCAGGGAACCGGGACAGCTAGGGGAGACCCAGTACTTC; d_gene: TRBD1; abundance: .; v_gene: TRBV28; j_gene: TRBJ2-5
CDR3aa: CASTVTGSPDTQYF; CDR3nt: TGTGCCAGCACTGTGACAGGGTCTCCAGATACGCAGTATTTT; d_gene: TRBD1; abundance: .; v_gene: TRBV2; j_gene: TRBJ2-3
CDR3aa: CATSRPGTDTQYF; CDR3nt: TGTGCCACCAGCAGACCAGGGACAGATACGCAGTATTTT; d_gene: .; abundance: .; v_gene: TRBV15; j_gene: TRBJ2-3
CDR3aa: CASSQTIRLAARYNEQFF; CDR3nt: TGCGCCAGCAGCCAAACGATCAGACTAGCGGCTAGATACAATGAGCAGTTCTTC; d_gene: TRBD2; abundance: .; v_gene: TRBV4-1; j_gene: TRBJ2-1
CDR3aa: CAWSRDGGGETQYF; CDR3nt: TGTGCCTGGTCTCGGGACGGCGGCGGGGAGACCCAGTACTTC; d_gene: .; abundance: few; v_gene: TRBV30; j_gene: TRBJ2-5
CDR3aa: CSAMTGQGASYNSPLHF; CDR3nt: TGCAGTGCTATGACGGGACAGGGGGCGTCCTATAATTCACCCCTCCACTTT; d_gene: TRBD1; abundance: .; v_gene: TRBV20-1; j_gene: TRBJ1-6
CDR3aa: CSARQGSTDTQYF; CDR3nt: TGCAGTGCTAGACAGGGAAGCACAGATACGCAGTATTTT; d_gene: .; abundance: few; v_gene: TRBV20-1; j_gene: TRBJ2-3
CDR3aa: CASNQLAGVNEQFF; CDR3nt: TGTGCCAGCAACCAACTAGCGGGAGTAAATGAGCAGTTCTTC; d_gene: TRBD2; abundance: .; v_gene: TRBV2; j_gene: TRBJ2-1
CDR3aa: CATSRLAHSYEQYF; CDR3nt: TGTGCCACCAGCAGACTAGCCCACTCCTACGAGCAGTACTTC; d_gene: .; abundance: large; v_gene: TRBV15; j_gene: TRBJ2-7
CDR3aa: CASSVYNEQFF; CDR3nt: TGTGCCAGCAGTGTCTACAATGAGCAGTTCTTC; d_gene: .; abundance: .; v_gene: TRBV25-1; j_gene: TRBJ2-1
CDR3aa: CSLRSGLAKNIQYF; CDR3nt: TGCAGTCTTAGGTCGGGTCTAGCCAAAAACATTCAGTACTTC; d_gene: .; abundance: .; v_gene: TRBV20-1; j_gene: TRBJ2-4
CDR3aa: CSAVGPTSGDYEQYF; CDR3nt: TGCAGTGCCGTAGGACCGACTAGCGGGGATTACGAGCAGTACTTC; d_gene: TRBD2; abundance: .; v_gene: TRBV20-1; j_gene: TRBJ2-7
CDR3aa: CSVGETRAFF; CDR3nt: TGCAGTGTAGGAGAGACTCGGGCTTTCTTT; d_gene: .; abundance: .; v_gene: TRBV20-1; j_gene: TRBJ1-1
CDR3aa: CASSTGQGVEGYTF; CDR3nt: TGTGCCAGCAGCACCGGACAGGGCGTAGAGGGCTACACCTTC; d_gene: TRBD1; abundance: .; v_gene: TRBV7-2; j_gene: TRBJ1-2
CDR3aa: CSALAGGGTDTQYF; CDR3nt: TGCAGTGCTTTAGCGGGGGGGGGCACAGATACGCAGTATTTT; d_gene: TRBD2; abundance: few; v_gene: TRBV20-1; j_gene: TRBJ2-3
CDR3aa: CSARASGRSSYNEQFF; CDR3nt: TGCAGTGCTAGAGCTAGCGGGAGGAGCTCCTACAATGAGCAGTTCTTC; d_gene: TRBD2; abundance: few; v_gene: TRBV20-1; j_gene: TRBJ2-1
CDR3aa: CASSSTWGRSYEQYF; CDR3nt: TGTGCCAGCAGCTCCACGTGGGGGAGATCCTACGAGCAGTACTTC; d_gene: .; abundance: once; v_gene: TRBV7-9; j_gene: TRBJ2-7
CDR3aa: CSARSRDRGLNEQFF; CDR3nt: TGCAGTGCTAGATCCCGGGACAGGGGGCTCAATGAGCAGTTCTTC; d_gene: TRBD1; abundance: .; v_gene: TRBV20-1; j_gene: TRBJ2-1
CDR3aa: CSATSGRTTGELFF; CDR3nt: TGCAGTGCTACTAGCGGGAGGACCACCGGGGAGCTGTTTTTT; d_gene: TRBD2; abundance: few; v_gene: TRBV20-1; j_gene: TRBJ2-2
CDR3aa: CAIRNLSGYEQYF; CDR3nt: TGTGCCATCAGGAACCTTAGCGGCTACGAGCAGTACTTC; d_gene: .; abundance: .; v_gene: TRBV10-3; j_gene: TRBJ2-7
CDR3aa: CASSPGLAGVETQYF; CDR3nt: TGTGCCAGCAGCCCCGGACTAGCGGGAGTGGAGACCCAGTACTTC; d_gene: TRBD2; abundance: .; v_gene: TRBV7-9; j_gene: TRBJ2-5
CDR3aa: CASIPSPGQATDTQYF; CDR3nt: TGTGCCAGCATACCATCACCCGGACAGGCGACAGATACGCAGTATTTT; d_gene: TRBD1; abundance: .; v_gene: TRBV6-2/TRBV6-3; j_gene: TRBJ2-3
CDR3aa: CASSSLQRGRGYEQYF; CDR3nt: TGTGCCAGCAGTTCGCTCCAACGCGGGAGGGGCTACGAGCAGTACTTC; d_gene: TRBD2; abundance: .; v_gene: TRBV5-5; j_gene: TRBJ2-7
CDR3aa: CASSLPGINYGYTF; CDR3nt: TGTGCCAGCAGTTTGCCCGGGATAAACTATGGCTACACCTTC; d_gene: .; abundance: .; v_gene: TRBV5-6; j_gene: TRBJ1-2
CDR3aa: CSARVPTRRQGGGQPQHF; CDR3nt: TGCAGTGCTAGAGTACCTACCCGGCGACAGGGAGGAGGTCAGCCCCAGCATTTT; d_gene: TRBD1; abundance: .; v_gene: TRBV20-1; j_gene: TRBJ1-5
CDR3aa: CASRGQGLNGAQYF; CDR3nt: TGTGCCAGCAGAGGACAGGGCCTTAACGGGGCGCAGTATTTT; d_gene: TRBD1; abundance: .; v_gene: TRBV6-1; j_gene: TRBJ2-3
CDR3aa: CASSLVGQGNYGYTF; CDR3nt: TGTGCCAGCAGCTTAGTAGGACAGGGGAACTATGGCTACACCTTC; d_gene: TRBD1; abundance: few; v_gene: TRBV7-2; j_gene: TRBJ1-2
CDR3aa: CASRGQGTPIQYF; CDR3nt: TGTGCCAGTAGGGGACAAGGGACGCCCATTCAGTACTTC; d_gene: .; abundance: .; v_gene: TRBV19; j_gene: TRBJ2-4
CDR3aa: CASKGPGSTDTQYF; CDR3nt: TGTGCCAGCAAGGGCCCCGGTAGCACAGATACGCAGTATTTT; d_gene: .; abundance: .; v_gene: TRBV2; j_gene: TRBJ2-3
CDR3aa: CSASGRALYNEQFF; CDR3nt: TGCAGTGCTAGCGGGAGGGCCCTTTACAATGAGCAGTTCTTC; d_gene: TRBD2; abundance: .; v_gene: TRBV20-1; j_gene: TRBJ2-1
CDR3aa: CSAGTGVSSGANVLTF; CDR3nt: TGCAGTGCCGGGACAGGGGTTTCCTCTGGGGCCAACGTCCTGACTTTC; d_gene: TRBD1; abundance: .; v_gene: TRBV20-1; j_gene: TRBJ2-6
CDR3aa: CSARLSGGLRYNSPLHF; CDR3nt: TGCAGTGCTAGATTGTCCGGGGGGCTGCGCTATAATTCACCCCTCCACTTT; d_gene: .; abundance: .; v_gene: TRBV20-1; j_gene: TRBJ1-6
CDR3aa: CASSSYREGYGYTF; CDR3nt: TGTGCCAGCAGCTCCTACAGGGAGGGCTATGGCTACACCTTC; d_gene: .; abundance: .; v_gene: TRBV7-9; j_gene: TRBJ1-2
CDR3aa: CASSEGYYNSPLHF; CDR3nt: TGCGCCAGCAGTGAGGGGTACTATAATTCACCCCTCCACTTT; d_gene: .; abundance: .; v_gene: TRBV5-1; j_gene: TRBJ1-6
CDR3aa: CASSLTRTSNYGYTF; CDR3nt: TGTGCCAGCAGCTTAACCCGGACGTCTAACTATGGCTACACCTTC; d_gene: .; abundance: .; v_gene: TRBV7-2; j_gene: TRBJ1-2
CDR3aa: CSARDRTSGRETQYF; CDR3nt: TGCAGTGCTAGAGATCGTACTAGCGGGAGAGAGACCCAGTACTTC; d_gene: TRBD2; abundance: few; v_gene: TRBV20-1; j_gene: TRBJ2-5
CDR3aa: CASSIQGGSETQYF; CDR3nt: TGTGCCAGTAGTATCCAGGGTGGGTCTGAGACCCAGTACTTC; d_gene: .; abundance: .; v_gene: TRBV19; j_gene: TRBJ2-5
CDR3aa: CASTPLGTGNTIYF; CDR3nt: TGTGCTAGCACCCCCCTTGGGACTGGAAACACCATATATTTT; d_gene: .; abundance: .; v_gene: TRBV7-7; j_gene: TRBJ1-3
CDR3aa: CASSLATSRPETQYF; CDR3nt: TGTGCCAGCAGCTTGGCCACTAGCCGTCCAGAGACCCAGTACTTC; d_gene: .; abundance: .; v_gene: TRBV5-4; j_gene: TRBJ2-5
CDR3aa: CASRGTDLLWYF; CDR3nt: TGTGCCAGCAGGGGGACGGACTTACTTTGGTACTTC; d_gene: .; abundance: .; v_gene: TRBV25-1; j_gene: TRBJ2-7
CDR3aa: CASSEKFGTGSDIQYF; CDR3nt: TGTGCCAGCAGTGAAAAGTTTGGGACAGGGTCTGACATTCAGTACTTC; d_gene: TRBD1; abundance: .; v_gene: TRBV6-1; j_gene: TRBJ2-4
CDR3aa: CSARGTKHYEQYF; CDR3nt: TGCAGTGCTAGAGGCACCAAACACTACGAGCAGTACTTC; d_gene: .; abundance: .; v_gene: TRBV20-1; j_gene: TRBJ2-7
CDR3aa: CASTVIATEAFF; CDR3nt: TGTGCCAGCACCGTGATAGCCACTGAAGCTTTCTTT; d_gene: .; abundance: few; v_gene: TRBV2; j_gene: TRBJ1-1
CDR3aa: CASSRTGGSQPQHF; CDR3nt: TGTGCCAGCAGCCGGACAGGGGGCAGTCAGCCCCAGCATTTT; d_gene: TRBD1; abundance: .; v_gene: TRBV11-2; j_gene: TRBJ1-5
CDR3aa: CASSLGRETDTQYF; CDR3nt: TGTGCCAGCAGCTTGGGTAGGGAAACAGATACGCAGTATTTT; d_gene: .; abundance: .; v_gene: TRBV5-4; j_gene: TRBJ2-3
CDR3aa: CASSFDSLPYNEQFF; CDR3nt: TGTGCCAGCAGCTTCGACAGTTTACCCTACAATGAGCAGTTCTTC; d_gene: .; abundance: .; v_gene: TRBV7-8; j_gene: TRBJ2-1
CDR3aa: CAWTALGINYGYTF; CDR3nt: TGTGCCTGGACTGCATTGGGGATTAACTATGGCTACACCTTC; d_gene: .; abundance: few; v_gene: TRBV30; j_gene: TRBJ1-2
CDR3aa: CASSPGLAGAYEQYF; CDR3nt: TGTGCCAGCTCACCAGGCCTGGCTGGAGCCTACGAGCAGTACTTC; d_gene: .; abundance: .; v_gene: TRBV18; j_gene: TRBJ2-7